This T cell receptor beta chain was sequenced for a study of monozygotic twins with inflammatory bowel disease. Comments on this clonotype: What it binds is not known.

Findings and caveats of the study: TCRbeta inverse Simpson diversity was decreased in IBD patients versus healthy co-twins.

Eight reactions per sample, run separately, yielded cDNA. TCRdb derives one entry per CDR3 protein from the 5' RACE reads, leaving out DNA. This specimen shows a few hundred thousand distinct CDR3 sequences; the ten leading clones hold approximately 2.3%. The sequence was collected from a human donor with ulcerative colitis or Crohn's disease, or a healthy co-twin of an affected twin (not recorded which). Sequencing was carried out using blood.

CDR3: CASSPQAAEEPNTGELFF. The chain carries TRBV4-1 and TRBJ2-2; TCRdb designates TRBD2, a call that cannot be tested without DNA. Per the germline V gene, CDR1 is MGHRA and CDR2 is YSYEKL. CDR3 length: 18 amino acids.